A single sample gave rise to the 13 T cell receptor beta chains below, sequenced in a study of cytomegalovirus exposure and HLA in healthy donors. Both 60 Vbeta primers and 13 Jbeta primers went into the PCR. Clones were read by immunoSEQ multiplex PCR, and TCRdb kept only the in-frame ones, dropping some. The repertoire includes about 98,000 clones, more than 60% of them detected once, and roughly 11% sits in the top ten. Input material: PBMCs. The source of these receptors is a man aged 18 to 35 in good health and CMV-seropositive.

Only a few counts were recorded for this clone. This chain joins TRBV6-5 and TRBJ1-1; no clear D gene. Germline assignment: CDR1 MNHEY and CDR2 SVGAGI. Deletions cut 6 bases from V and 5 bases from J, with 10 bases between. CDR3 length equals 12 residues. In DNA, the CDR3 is TGTGCCAGCAGCCGACTTGGGACTGAAGCTTTCTTT. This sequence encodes CASSRLGTEAFF.

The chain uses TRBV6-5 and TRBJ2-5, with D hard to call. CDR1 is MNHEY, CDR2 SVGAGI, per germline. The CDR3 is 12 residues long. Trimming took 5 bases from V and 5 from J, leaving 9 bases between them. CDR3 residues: CASSTFSETQYF. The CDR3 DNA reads TGTGCCAGCAGTACATTTTCGGAGACCCAGTACTTC.

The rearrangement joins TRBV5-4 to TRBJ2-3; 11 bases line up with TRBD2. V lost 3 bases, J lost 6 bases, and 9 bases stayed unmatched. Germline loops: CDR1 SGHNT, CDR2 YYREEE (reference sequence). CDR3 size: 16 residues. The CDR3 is CASSSSLAGGADTQYF. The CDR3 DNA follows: TGTGCCAGCAGCTCCTCTCTAGCGGGGGGCGCGGATACGCAGTATTTT.

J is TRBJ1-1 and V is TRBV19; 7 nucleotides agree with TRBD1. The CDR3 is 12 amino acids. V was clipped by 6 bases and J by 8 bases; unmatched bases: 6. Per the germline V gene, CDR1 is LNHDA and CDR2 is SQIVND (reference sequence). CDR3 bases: TGTGCCAGTAGCCAACAGGGGCCCGAAGCTTTCTTT. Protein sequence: CASSQQGPEAFF.

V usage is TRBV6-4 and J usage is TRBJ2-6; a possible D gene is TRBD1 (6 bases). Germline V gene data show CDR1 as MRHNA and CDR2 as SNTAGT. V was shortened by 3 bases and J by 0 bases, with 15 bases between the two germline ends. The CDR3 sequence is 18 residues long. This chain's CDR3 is CASSENSEGGSGANVLTF. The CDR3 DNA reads TGTGCCAGCAGTGAAAATTCGGAAGGGGGCTCTGGGGCCAACGTCCTGACTTTC.

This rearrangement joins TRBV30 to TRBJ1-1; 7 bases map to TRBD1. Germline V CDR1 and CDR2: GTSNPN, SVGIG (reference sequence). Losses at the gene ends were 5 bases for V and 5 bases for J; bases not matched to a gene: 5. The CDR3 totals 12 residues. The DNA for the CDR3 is TGTGCCTGGGGGGCAGGGGGAACTGAAGCTTTCTTT. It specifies CAWGAGGTEAFF.

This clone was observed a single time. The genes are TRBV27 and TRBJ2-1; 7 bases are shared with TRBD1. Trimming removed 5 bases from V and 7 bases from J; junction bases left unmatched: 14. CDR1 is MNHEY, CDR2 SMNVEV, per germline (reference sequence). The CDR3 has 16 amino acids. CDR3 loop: CASSEDRVKGRNEQFF. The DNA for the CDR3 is TGTGCCAGCAGTGAAGACAGGGTAAAGGGTAGGAATGAGCAGTTCTTC.

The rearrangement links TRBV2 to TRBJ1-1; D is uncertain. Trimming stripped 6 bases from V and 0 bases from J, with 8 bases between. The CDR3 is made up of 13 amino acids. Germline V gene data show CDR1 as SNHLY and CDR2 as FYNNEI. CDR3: CASREIMNTEAFF. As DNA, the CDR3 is TGTGCCAGCAGGGAAATCATGAACACTGAAGCTTTCTTT.

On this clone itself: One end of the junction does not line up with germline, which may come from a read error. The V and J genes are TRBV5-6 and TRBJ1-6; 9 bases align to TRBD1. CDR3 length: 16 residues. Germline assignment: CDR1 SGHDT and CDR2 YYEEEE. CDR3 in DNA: TGTGCCAGCAGAGTCATCGAGGGACAGGGCTATTCACCCCCCCACTTT. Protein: CASRVIEGQGYSPPHF. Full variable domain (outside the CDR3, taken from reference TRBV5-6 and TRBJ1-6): DAGVTQSPTHLIKTRGQQVTLRCSPKSGHDTVSWYQQALGQGPQFIFQYYEEEERQRGNFPDRFSGHQFPNYSSELNVNALLLGDSALYLCASRVIEGQGYSPPHFGNGTRLTVT.

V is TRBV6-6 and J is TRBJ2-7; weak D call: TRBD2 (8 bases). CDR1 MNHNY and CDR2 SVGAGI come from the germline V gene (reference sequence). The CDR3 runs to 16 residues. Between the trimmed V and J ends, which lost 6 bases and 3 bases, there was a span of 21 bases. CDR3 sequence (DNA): TGTGCCAGCAGGGCCCGGGGGGGGACAGAAAACTACGAGCAGTACGTC. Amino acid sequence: CASRARGGTENYEQYV.

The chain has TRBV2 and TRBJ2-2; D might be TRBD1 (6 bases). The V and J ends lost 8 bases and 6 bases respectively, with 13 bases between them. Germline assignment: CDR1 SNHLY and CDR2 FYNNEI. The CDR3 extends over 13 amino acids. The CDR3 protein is CASSRQAPGELFF. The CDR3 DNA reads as TGTGCCAGCTCTCGACAGGCTCCCGGGGAGCTGTTTTTT.

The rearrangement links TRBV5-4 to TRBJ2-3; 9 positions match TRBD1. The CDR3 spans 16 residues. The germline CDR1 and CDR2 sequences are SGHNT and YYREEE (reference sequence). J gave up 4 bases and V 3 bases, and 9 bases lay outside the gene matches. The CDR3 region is CASSSGGQGRADTQYF. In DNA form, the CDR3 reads TGTGCCAGCAGCTCCGGAGGACAGGGGAGGGCAGATACGCAGTATTTT.

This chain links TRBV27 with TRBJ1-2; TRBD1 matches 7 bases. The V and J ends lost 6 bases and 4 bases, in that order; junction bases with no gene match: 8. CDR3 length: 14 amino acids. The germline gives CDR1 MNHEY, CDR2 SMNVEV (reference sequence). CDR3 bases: TGTGCCAGCAGGCGGGACAGCAATCCCTATGGCTACACCTTC. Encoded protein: CASRRDSNPYGYTF.